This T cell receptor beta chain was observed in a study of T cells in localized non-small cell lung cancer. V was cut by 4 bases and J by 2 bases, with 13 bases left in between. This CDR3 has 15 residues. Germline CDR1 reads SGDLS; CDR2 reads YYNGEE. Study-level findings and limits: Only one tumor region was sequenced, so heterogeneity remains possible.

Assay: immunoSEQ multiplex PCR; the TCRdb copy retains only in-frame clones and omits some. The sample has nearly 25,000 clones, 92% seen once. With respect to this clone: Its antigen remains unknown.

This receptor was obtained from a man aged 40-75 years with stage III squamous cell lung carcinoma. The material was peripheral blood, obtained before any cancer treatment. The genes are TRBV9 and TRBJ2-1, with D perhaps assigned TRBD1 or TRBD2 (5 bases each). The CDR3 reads CASSSEGEPYNEQFF. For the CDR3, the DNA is TGTGCCAGCAGCTCGGAAGGGGAGCCCTACAATGAGCAGTTCTTC. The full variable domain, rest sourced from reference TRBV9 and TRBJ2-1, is DSGVTQTPKHLITATGQRVTLRCSPRSGDLSVYWYQQSLDQGLQFLIQYYNGEERAKGNILERFSAQQFPDLHSELNLSSLELGDSALYFCASSSEGEPYNEQFFGPGTRLTVL.